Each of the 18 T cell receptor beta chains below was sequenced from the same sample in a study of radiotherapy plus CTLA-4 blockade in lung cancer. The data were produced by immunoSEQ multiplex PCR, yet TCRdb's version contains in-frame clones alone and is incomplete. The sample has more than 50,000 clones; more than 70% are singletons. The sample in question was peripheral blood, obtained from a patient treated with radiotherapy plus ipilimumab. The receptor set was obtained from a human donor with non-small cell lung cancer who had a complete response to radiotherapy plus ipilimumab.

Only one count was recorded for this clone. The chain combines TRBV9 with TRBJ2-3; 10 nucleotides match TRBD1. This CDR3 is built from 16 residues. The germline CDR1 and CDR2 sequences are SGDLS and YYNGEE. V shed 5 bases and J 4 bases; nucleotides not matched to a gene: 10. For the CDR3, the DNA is TGTGCCAGCAGTCCCCTGGACAGGGGGTTTGCAGATACGCAGTATTTT. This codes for CASSPLDRGFADTQYF.

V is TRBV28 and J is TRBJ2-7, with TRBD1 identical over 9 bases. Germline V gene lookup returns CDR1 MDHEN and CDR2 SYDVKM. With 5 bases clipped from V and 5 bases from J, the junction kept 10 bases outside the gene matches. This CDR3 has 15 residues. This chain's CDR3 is CASSPPRDRVNEQYF. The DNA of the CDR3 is TGTGCCAGCAGTCCACCCCGGGACAGGGTAAACGAGCAGTACTTC.

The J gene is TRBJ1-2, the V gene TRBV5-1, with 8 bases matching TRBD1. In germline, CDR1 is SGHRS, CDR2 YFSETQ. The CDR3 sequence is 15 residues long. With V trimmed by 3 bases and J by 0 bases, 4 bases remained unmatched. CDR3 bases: TGCGCCAGCAGCTCACGGACAGGGACTAACTATGGCTACACCTTC. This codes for CASSSRTGTNYGYTF.

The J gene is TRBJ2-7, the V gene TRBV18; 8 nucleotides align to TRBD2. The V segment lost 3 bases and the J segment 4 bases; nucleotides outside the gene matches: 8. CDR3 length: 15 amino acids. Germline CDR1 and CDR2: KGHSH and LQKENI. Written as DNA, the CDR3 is TGTGCCAGCTCACCCCTGAGCGGGAGTACGTACGAGCAGTACTTC. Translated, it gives CASSPLSGSTYEQYF.

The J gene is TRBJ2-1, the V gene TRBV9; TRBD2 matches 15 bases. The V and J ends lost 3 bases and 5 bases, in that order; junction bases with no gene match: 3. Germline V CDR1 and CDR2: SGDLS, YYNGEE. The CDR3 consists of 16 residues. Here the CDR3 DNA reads TGTGCCAGCAGCGCCGGACTAGCGGGGGGGAACAATGAGCAGTTCTTC. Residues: CASSAGLAGGNNEQFF.

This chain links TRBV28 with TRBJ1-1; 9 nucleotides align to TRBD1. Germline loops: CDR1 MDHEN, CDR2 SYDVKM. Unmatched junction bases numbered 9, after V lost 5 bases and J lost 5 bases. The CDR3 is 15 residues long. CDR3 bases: TGTGCCAGCAGTCTCCGGGACAGGGATAATACTGAAGCTTTCTTT. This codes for CASSLRDRDNTEAFF.

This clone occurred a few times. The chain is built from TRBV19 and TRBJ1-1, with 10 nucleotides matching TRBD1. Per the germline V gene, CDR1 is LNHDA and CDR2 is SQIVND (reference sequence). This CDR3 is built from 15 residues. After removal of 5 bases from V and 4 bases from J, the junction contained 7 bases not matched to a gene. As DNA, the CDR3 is TGTGCCAGTAGTTCGCCGGGACAGGGGAGCACTGAAGCTTTCTTT. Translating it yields CASSSPGQGSTEAFF. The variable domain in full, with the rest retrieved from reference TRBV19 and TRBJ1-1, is DGGITQSPKYLFRKEGQNVTLSCEQNLNHDAMYWYRQDPGQGLRLIYYSQIVNDFQKGDIAEGYSVSREKKESFPLTVTSAQKNPTAFYLCASSSPGQGSTEAFFGQGTRLTVV.

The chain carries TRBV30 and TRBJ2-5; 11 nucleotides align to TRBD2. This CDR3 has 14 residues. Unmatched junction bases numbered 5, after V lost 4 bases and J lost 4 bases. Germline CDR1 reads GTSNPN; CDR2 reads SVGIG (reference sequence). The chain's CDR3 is CAWNSGGARETQYF. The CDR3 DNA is TGTGCCTGGAATAGCGGGGGGGCCCGAGAGACCCAGTACTTC.

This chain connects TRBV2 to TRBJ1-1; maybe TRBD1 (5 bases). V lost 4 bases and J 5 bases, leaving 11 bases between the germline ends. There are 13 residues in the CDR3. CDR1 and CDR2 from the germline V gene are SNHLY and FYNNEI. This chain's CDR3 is CASSATGGTEAFF. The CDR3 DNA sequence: TGTGCCAGCAGTGCTACAGGAGGGACTGAAGCTTTCTTT.

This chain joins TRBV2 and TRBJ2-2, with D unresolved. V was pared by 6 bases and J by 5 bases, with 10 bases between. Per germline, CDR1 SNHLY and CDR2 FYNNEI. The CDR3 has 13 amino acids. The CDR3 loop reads CASSEHSTGELFF. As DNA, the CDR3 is TGTGCCAGCAGCGAGCACTCTACCGGGGAGCTGTTTTTT.

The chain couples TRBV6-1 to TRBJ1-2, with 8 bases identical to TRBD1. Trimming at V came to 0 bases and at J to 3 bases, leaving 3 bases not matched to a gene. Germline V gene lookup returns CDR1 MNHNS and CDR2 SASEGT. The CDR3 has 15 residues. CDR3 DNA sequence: TGTGCCAGCAGTGAAGCGCCGACAGGGGACTATGGCTACACCTTC. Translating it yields CASSEAPTGDYGYTF.

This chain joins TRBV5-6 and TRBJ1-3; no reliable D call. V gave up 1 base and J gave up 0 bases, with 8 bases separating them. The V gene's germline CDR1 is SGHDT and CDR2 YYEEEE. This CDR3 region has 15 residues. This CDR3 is CASSLTGSSGNTIYF. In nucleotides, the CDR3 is TGTGCCAGCAGCTTGACGGGGAGCTCTGGAAACACCATATATTTT. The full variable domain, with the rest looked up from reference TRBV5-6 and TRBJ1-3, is DAGVTQSPTHLIKTRGQQVTLRCSPKSGHDTVSWYQQALGQGPQFIFQYYEEEERQRGNFPDRFSGHQFPNYSSELNVNALLLGDSALYLCASSLTGSSGNTIYFGEGSWLTVV.

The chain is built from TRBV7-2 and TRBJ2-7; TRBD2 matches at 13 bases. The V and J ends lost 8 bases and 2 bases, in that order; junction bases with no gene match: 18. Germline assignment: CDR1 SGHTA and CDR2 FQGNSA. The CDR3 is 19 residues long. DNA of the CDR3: TGTGCCAGCGCACCCGGCGGACGCGGGACTAGCGGGACCCCCTACGAGCAGTACTTC. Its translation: CASAPGGRGTSGTPYEQYF.

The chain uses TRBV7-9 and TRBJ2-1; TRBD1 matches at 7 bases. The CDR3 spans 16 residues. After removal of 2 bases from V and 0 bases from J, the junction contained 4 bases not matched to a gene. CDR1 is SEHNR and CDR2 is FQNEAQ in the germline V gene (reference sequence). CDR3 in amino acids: CASSLRGGGSYNEQFF. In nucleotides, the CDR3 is TGTGCCAGCAGCTTACGAGGGGGCGGCTCCTACAATGAGCAGTTCTTC.

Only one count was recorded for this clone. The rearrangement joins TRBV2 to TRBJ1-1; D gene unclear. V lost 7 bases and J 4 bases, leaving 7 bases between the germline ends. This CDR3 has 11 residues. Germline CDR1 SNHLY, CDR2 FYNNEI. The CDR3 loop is CASKRGTEAFF. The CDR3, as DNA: TGTGCCAGCAAGCGGGGCACTGAAGCTTTCTTT.

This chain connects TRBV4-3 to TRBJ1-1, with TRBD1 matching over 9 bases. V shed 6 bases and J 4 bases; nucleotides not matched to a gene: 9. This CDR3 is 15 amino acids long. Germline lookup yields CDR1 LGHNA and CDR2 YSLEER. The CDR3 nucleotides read TGCGCCAGCAGTCCCTCCGGGACAGGGTCCACTGAAGCTTTCTTT. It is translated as CASSPSGTGSTEAFF.

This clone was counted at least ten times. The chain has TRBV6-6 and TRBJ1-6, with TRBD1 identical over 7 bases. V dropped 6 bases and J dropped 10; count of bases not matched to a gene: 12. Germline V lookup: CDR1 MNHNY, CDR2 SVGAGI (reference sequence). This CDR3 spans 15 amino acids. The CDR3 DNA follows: TGTGCCAGCAGCCTTTCTGACAGGGTATGGTCACCCCTCCACTTT. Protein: CASSLSDRVWSPLHF.

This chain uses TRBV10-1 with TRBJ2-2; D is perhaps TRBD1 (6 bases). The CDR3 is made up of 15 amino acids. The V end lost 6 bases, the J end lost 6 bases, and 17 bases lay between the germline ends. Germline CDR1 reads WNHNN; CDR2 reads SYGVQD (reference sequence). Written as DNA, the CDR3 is TGCGCCAGCAGCCACACAGGGACCAGGGCCGGGGAGCTGTTTTTT. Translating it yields CASSHTGTRAGELFF.